A single sample is the source of the 27 T cell receptor beta chains below, sequenced in a study of cytomegalovirus exposure and HLA in healthy donors. The PCR had 60 Vbeta and 13 Jbeta primers. Clones were read by immunoSEQ multiplex PCR, and TCRdb kept only the in-frame ones, dropping some. The data contain roughly 140,000 clones, 79% of them singletons. Sequencing was done on a sample of PBMCs. Every receptor here comes from a man aged 50-60 years in good health and CMV-seropositive.

The chain links TRBV27 to TRBJ2-7; 9 bases line up with TRBD1. The CDR3 runs to 15 residues. The germline V gene has CDR1 MNHEY and CDR2 SMNVEV (reference sequence). V dropped 6 bases and J dropped 2; count of bases not matched to a gene: 8. The CDR3 spells CASRQTGGATYEQYF. CDR3 sequence (DNA): TGTGCCAGCAGACAAACAGGGGGCGCAACCTACGAGCAGTACTTC.

The gene calls are TRBV19 and TRBJ2-7; D uncertain. The V gene's germline CDR1 is LNHDA and CDR2 SQIVND (reference sequence). Trimming took off 1 base at V and 3 bases at J, with 13 bases between the two ends. The CDR3 sequence is 15 residues long. The CDR3 region has the DNA TGTGCCAGTAGTATAGGGAGCCCGACTCTCTACGAGCAGTACTTC. It codes for CASSIGSPTLYEQYF.

The chain employs TRBV6-5 and TRBJ1-1, with TRBD1 matching 7 bases. Germline V gives CDR1 MNHEY, CDR2 SVGAGI. The junction had 4 bases not matched to a gene; V was cut back by 0 bases and J by 3 bases. The CDR3 runs 15 residues. CDR3 nucleotides: TGTGCCAGCAGTTACTCGGTCAGGGGGGACACTGAAGCTTTCTTT. Protein sequence: CASSYSVRGDTEAFF.

The rearrangement uses TRBV18 and TRBJ2-1; 7 nucleotides line up with TRBD2. In germline, CDR1 is KGHSH, CDR2 LQKENI. The V and J ends lost 5 bases and 10 bases, in that order; junction bases with no gene match: 11. The CDR3 is 14 amino acids. The DNA of the CDR3 is TGTGCCAGCTCATCCTCGGGAGGCAGGGCGGAGCAGTTCTTC. As protein: CASSSSGGRAEQFF.

The chain combines TRBV5-1 with TRBJ1-2; 8 positions match TRBD1. Germline values: CDR1 SGHRS, CDR2 YFSETQ. The ends lost 3 bases at V and 0 bases at J; junction bases unmatched: 1. CDR3 length equals 14 residues. The CDR3 region has the DNA TGCGCCAGCAGCTCACAGGGGGCTAACTATGGCTACACCTTC. Encoded protein: CASSSQGANYGYTF.

The chain joins TRBV9 to TRBJ2-2; no reliable D call. CDR3 length equals 16 residues. V was pared by 4 bases and J by 4 bases, with 17 bases between. Germline lookup yields CDR1 SGDLS and CDR2 YYNGEE. The CDR3 sequence is CASSSTVESGTGELFF. The CDR3 DNA sequence: TGTGCCAGCAGCTCCACGGTCGAGTCGGGCACCGGGGAGCTGTTTTTT.

The rearrangement links TRBV7-8 to TRBJ1-3; weak D call: TRBD1 (6 bases). V lost 5 bases, J lost 0 bases, and 17 bases lay in between. The CDR3 has 17 amino acids. Germline CDR1 is SGHVS and CDR2 is FQNEAQ. The CDR3 region has the DNA TGTGCCAGCAGCGAAGGACAGACGTCGGGCTCTGGAAACACCATATATTTT. This translates into CASSEGQTSGSGNTIYF.

The chain has TRBV5-6 and TRBJ2-5; no clear D. The closer fit of TRBJ2-7 to the DNA end suggests the J call may be wrong. CDR1 is SGHDT, CDR2 YYEEEE, per germline. The CDR3 is made up of 15 amino acids. As DNA, the CDR3 is TGTGCCAGCAGCTTGGCCCCCGGGTCTGAATACGAGCAGTACTTC. Translating it yields CASSLAPGSEYEQYF.

The V call is TRBV5-6, the J call TRBJ1-1; weak D call: TRBD1 (6 bases). Germline V gene lookup returns CDR1 SGHDT and CDR2 YYEEEE. Trimming pared 1 base from V and 3 bases from J, leaving 10 bases between. The CDR3 spans 14 residues. The DNA of the CDR3 is TGTGCCAGCAGCTTGCGGGGGGCGCACACTGAAGCTTTCTTT. Its translation is CASSLRGAHTEAFF.

The chain recombines TRBV15 with TRBJ2-1; the D gene is possibly TRBD2 (5 bases). Between the trimmed V and J ends, which lost 6 bases and 0 bases, there was a span of 15 bases. This CDR3 spans 16 amino acids. Germline V gives CDR1 LNHNV, CDR2 YYDKDF (reference sequence). The CDR3 region has the DNA TGTGCCACCAGTCACCGGACTGGGAGCTCCTACAATGAGCAGTTCTTC. Protein: CATSHRTGSSYNEQFF.

This sequence joins TRBV2 and TRBJ1-1; 9 bases line up with TRBD1. CDR3 length: 19 amino acids. Germline CDR1 is SNHLY and CDR2 is FYNNEI. The J segment lost 0 bases and the V segment lost 5 bases, leaving 16 bases of the junction unmatched. The CDR3 here is CASSYKPGQGYRMNTEAFF. CDR3 coding DNA: TGTGCCAGCAGTTACAAGCCGGGACAGGGCTATCGAATGAACACTGAAGCTTTCTTT.

This clone was seen just once. V gene TRBV27 combines with J gene TRBJ2-3; D ambiguous. Trimming pared 5 bases from V and 1 base from J, leaving 7 bases between. Germline-derived CDR1 and CDR2 are MNHEY and SMNVEV (reference sequence). The CDR3 is made up of 13 amino acids. CDR3 DNA sequence: TGTGCCAGCAGTCAGGCCGGCACAGATACGCAGTATTTT. Its translation is CASSQAGTDTQYF.

V is TRBV4-1 and J is TRBJ1-1; TRBD1 matches 8 bases. The V segment lost 4 bases and the J segment 5 bases; nucleotides outside the gene matches: 9. The CDR3 is made up of 15 amino acids. Germline V gene sequence: CDR1 MGHRA, CDR2 YSYEKL. CDR3 residues: CASSLQGAVSTEAFF. The CDR3 coding sequence is TGCGCCAGCAGCCTTCAGGGGGCTGTGAGTACTGAAGCTTTCTTT.

This sequence joins TRBV5-1 and TRBJ2-4, with D possibly being TRBD2 (7 bases). V was trimmed by 3 bases and J by 1 base, leaving 20 bases between them. CDR3 size: 18 residues. Germline V lookup: CDR1 SGHRS, CDR2 YFSETQ. The DNA of the CDR3 is TGCGCCAGCAGCTGGGGGGGCGAAGGGGGTTCGGCCAAAAACATTCAGTACTTC. Encoded protein: CASSWGGEGGSAKNIQYF.

The rearrangement links TRBV9 to TRBJ1-1; no clear D gene. Deletions cut 0 bases from V and 2 bases from J, with 5 bases between. Germline CDR1 and CDR2: SGDLS and YYNGEE. The CDR3 extends over 13 amino acids. CDR3 region: CASSVEPNTEAFF. In DNA, the CDR3 is TGTGCCAGCAGCGTAGAGCCCAACACTGAAGCTTTCTTT. Complete variable domain (other parts from reference TRBV9 and TRBJ1-1): DSGVTQTPKHLITATGQRVTLRCSPRSGDLSVYWYQQSLDQGLQFLIQYYNGEERAKGNILERFSAQQFPDLHSELNLSSLELGDSALYFCASSVEPNTEAFFGQGTRLTVV.

The V call is TRBV6-1, the J call TRBJ1-6, with 7 positions matching TRBD1. The germline gives CDR1 MNHNS, CDR2 SASEGT. V shed 6 bases and J 14 bases; nucleotides not matched to a gene: 13. The CDR3 contains 14 residues. CDR3 protein: CASRTGAMGLALHF. The CDR3 nucleotides read TGTGCCAGCAGAACAGGGGCGATGGGGCTGGCCCTCCACTTT.

This clone was detected once. The gene calls are TRBV28 and TRBJ2-3; D is perhaps TRBD1 (5 bases). The CDR3 consists of 13 residues. V was trimmed by 7 bases and J by 6 bases, leaving 14 bases between them. Germline CDR1 and CDR2: MDHEN and SYDVKM. The CDR3 spells CASMQGVMDTQYF. CDR3 nucleotide sequence: TGTGCCAGCATGCAGGGCGTTATGGATACGCAGTATTTT.

J is TRBJ2-1 and V is TRBV6-6, with 8 bases identical to TRBD2. Trimming removed 6 bases from V and 7 bases from J; junction bases left unmatched: 11. Germline V lookup: CDR1 MNHNY, CDR2 SVGAGI (reference sequence). CDR3 length: 15 residues. The CDR3 DNA is TGTGCCAGCAGCCCAGCGGGAGTTAGTTTGAATGAGCAGTTCTTC. Translating it yields CASSPAGVSLNEQFF.

This sequence joins TRBV28 and TRBJ1-2; 12 positions match TRBD1. CDR1 and CDR2 (germline): MDHEN, SYDVKM. J lost 8 bases, V lost 5 bases, and 9 bases had no gene match. The CDR3 covers 15 residues. The chain's CDR3 is CASSAGTGGVQGYTF. CDR3 sequence (DNA): TGTGCCAGCAGTGCGGGGACAGGGGGCGTCCAGGGCTACACCTTC.

The gene calls are TRBV6-1 and TRBJ2-5; TRBD1 matches 9 bases. TRBJ2-7 matches the DNA end more closely, so the J call is doubtful. Germline V gene lookup returns CDR1 MNHNS and CDR2 SASEGT. This CDR3 is 14 amino acids long. The CDR3 region is CASSGQGVSDEQYF. The CDR3 nucleotides are TGTGCCAGCAGTGGACAGGGGGTATCGGACGAGCAGTACTTC.

The sample holds a few counts of this clone. The chain uses TRBV2 and TRBJ1-4; D not certain. V shed 3 bases and J shed 4 bases, with 9 bases lying between them. The CDR3 contains 14 residues. The germline CDR1 and CDR2 sequences are SNHLY and FYNNEI. The CDR3 coding sequence is TGTGCCAGCAGTGAGGGTCAGGTTAATGAAAAACTGTTTTTT. Translation: CASSEGQVNEKLFF.

This chain links TRBV7-9 with TRBJ2-4; no firm D call. The V end lost 1 base, the J end lost 0 bases, and 10 bases lay between the germline ends. CDR1 is SEHNR, CDR2 FQNEAQ, per germline (reference sequence). This CDR3 is built from 16 residues. CDR3: CASSLEVRLAKNIQYF. CDR3 DNA sequence: TGTGCCAGCAGCTTAGAGGTCAGACTAGCCAAAAACATTCAGTACTTC.

The chain uses TRBV2 and TRBJ1-6, with D possibly TRBD1 on 5 matching bases. The CDR3 runs 12 residues. Germline V CDR1 and CDR2: SNHLY, FYNNEI. V lost 6 bases and J lost 7, with 7 bases in between. CDR3 in amino acids: CASSRQNSPLHF. CDR3 sequence (DNA): TGTGCCAGCAGCCGACAGAATTCACCCCTCCACTTT. Filled out from reference TRBV2 and TRBJ1-6, the complete variable domain reads EPEVTQTPSHQVTQMGQEVILRCVPISNHLYFYWYRQILGQKVEFLVSFYNNEISEKSEIFDDQFSVERPDGSNFTLKIRSTKLEDSAMYFCASSRQNSPLHFGNGTRLTVT.

The J gene is TRBJ1-2, the V gene TRBV9, with 7 bases lining up with TRBD1. Trimming at V came to 3 bases and at J to 0 bases, leaving 5 bases not matched to a gene. The germline V gene encodes CDR1 SGDLS and CDR2 YYNGEE. The CDR3 loop spans 15 amino acids. The CDR3 loop reads CASSERTGPNYGYTF. The CDR3 DNA sequence: TGTGCCAGCAGCGAAAGGACAGGCCCTAACTATGGCTACACCTTC.

DNA for the CDR3: TGTGCCAGCAGCTTGAACTGGGTCCGGGGGGGAGCCTCCTACGAGCAGTACTTC. Protein product: CASSLNWVRGGASYEQYF. The V and J genes are TRBV5-5 and TRBJ2-7, with 8 bases identical to TRBD2. Germline V lookup: CDR1 SGHKS, CDR2 YYEKEE (reference sequence). The CDR3 consists of 18 residues. The V gene end was trimmed by 1 base and the J gene end by 0 bases; junction bases not matched to a gene: 12.

The V call is TRBV6-1, the J call TRBJ2-3, with 7 bases aligning to TRBD1. Losses at the gene ends were 2 bases for V and 0 bases for J; bases not matched to a gene: 17. The germline CDR1 and CDR2 sequences are MNHNS and SASEGT. The CDR3 runs 20 residues. As DNA, the CDR3 is TGTGCCAGCAGTGAAAGTCATGGATTTCCTGACAGGGCTAGCACAGATACGCAGTATTTT. Protein product: CASSESHGFPDRASTDTQYF.

This chain uses TRBV5-1 with TRBJ2-1, with a weak D call TRBD2 (6 bases). The CDR3 is 15 residues long. CDR1 is SGHRS, CDR2 YFSETQ, per germline. Trimming took 2 bases from V and 5 from J, leaving 14 bases between them. CDR3 sequence: CASSLSSVGDNEQFF. The CDR3 coding sequence is TGCGCCAGCAGCTTATCTAGCGTGGGCGACAATGAGCAGTTCTTC.